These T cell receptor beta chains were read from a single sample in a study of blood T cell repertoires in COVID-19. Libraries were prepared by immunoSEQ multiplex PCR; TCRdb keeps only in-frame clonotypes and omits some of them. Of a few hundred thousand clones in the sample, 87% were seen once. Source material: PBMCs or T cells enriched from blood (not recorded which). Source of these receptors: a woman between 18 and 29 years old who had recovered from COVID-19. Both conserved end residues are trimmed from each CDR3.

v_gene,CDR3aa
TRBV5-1,ASSLSSGQETQY
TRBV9,ASSVVGGQFSEQF
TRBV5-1,ASSLYPRYGYT
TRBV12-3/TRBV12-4,ASSLGQGYGYT
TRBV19,ASSIRNTEAF
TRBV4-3,ASSQAGTGSEAF
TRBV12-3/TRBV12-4,ASSPTGTYGYT
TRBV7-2,ASSSAYSNQPQH
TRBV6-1,ASSGDRGLGGSNEQF
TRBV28,ASSLSSSSYNEQF
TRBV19,ASSARGAYGYT
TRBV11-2,ASSSPWEPNSPLH
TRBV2,ASRRSGPGTEAF
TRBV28,ASRWGRRDGYT
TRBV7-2,ASSRGTSAFTGELF
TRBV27,ASRPGTDNEQF
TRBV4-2,ASSQDLRTGSLGETQY
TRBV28,ASARDSNTEAF
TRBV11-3,ASSPVAAGELF
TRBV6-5,ASSSTGSIGNTIY
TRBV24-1,ATSGWRDVSYEQY
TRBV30,AWSPDRPGTGELF
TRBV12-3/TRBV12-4,ASSLQFTDTQY
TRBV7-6,ASSLSQGAEGYT
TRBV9,ASSVGGGGQGGIYGYT
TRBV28,ASRKAGGPYEQY
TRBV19,ASSISVGDVTDTQY
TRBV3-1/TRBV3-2,ASSQDLGAGELF
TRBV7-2,ASSPNLQGDEQY
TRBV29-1,SVGKSGQNFYNEQF
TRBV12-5,ASAQQGTVGELF
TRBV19,ASSMGRENTEAF
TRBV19,ASRPQGTPYEQY
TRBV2,ASSEARTGVQPQH
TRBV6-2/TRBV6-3,ASSFPPGLAGGNEQF
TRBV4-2,ASSRGFSNYGYT
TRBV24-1,ATSGLSRVEGSLTGELF
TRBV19,ASSMGDRGHEELF
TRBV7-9,ASSSDRGRVNTEAF
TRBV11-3,ASSQGQDNSPLH
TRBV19,ASKEGATGELF
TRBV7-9,ASSRDGSYGYT
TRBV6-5,ASKGTGYNEQF
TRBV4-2,ASSQKRGDYGYT
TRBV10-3,ATSLDSYQPQH
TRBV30,AWSVIGQGDGYT
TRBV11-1,ASSLMRAGNEQF
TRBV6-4,AAAPTHFSSYNEQF
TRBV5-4,ASLHRGGDYGYT